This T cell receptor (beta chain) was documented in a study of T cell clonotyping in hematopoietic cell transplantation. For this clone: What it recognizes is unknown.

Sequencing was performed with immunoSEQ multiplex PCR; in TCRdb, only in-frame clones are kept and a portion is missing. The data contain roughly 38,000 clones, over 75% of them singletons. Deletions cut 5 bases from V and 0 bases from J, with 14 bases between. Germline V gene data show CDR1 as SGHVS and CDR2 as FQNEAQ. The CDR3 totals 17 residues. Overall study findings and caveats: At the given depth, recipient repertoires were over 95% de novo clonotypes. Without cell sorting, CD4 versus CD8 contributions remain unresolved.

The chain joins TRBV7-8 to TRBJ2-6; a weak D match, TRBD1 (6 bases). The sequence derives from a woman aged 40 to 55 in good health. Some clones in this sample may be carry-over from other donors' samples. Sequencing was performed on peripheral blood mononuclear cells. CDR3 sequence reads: CASSPDTGPSGANVLTF. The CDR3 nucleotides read TGTGCCAGCAGCCCTGACACAGGGCCCTCTGGGGCCAACGTCCTGACTTTC. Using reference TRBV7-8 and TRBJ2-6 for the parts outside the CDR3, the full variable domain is GAGVSQSPRYKVAKRGQDVALRCDPISGHVSLFWYQQALGQGPEFLTYFQNEAQLDKSGLPSDRFFAERPEGSVSTLKIQRTQQEDSAVYLCASSPDTGPSGANVLTFGAGSRLTVL.